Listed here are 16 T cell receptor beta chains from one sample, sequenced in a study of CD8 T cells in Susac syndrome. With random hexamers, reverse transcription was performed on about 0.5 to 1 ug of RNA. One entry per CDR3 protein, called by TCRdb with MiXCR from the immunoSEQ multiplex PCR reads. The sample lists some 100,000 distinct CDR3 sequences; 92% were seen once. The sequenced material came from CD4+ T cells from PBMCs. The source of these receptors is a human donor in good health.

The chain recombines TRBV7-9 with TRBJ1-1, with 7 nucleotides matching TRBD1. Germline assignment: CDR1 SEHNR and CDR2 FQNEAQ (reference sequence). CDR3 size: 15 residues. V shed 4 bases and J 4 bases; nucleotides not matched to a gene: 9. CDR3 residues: CASSSADREVTEAFF. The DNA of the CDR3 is TGTGCCAGCAGCTCGGCCGACAGGGAAGTCACTGAAGCTTTCTTT.

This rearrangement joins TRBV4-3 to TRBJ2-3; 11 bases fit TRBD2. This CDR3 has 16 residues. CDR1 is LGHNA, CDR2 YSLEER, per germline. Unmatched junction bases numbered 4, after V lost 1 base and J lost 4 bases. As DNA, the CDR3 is TGCGCCAGCAGCCAAGCTACTAGCGGGAGCGCAGATACGCAGTATTTT. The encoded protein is CASSQATSGSADTQYF.

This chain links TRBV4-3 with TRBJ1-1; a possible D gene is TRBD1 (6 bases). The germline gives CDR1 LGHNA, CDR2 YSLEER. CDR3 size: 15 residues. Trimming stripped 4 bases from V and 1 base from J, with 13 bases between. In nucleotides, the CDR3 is TGCGCCAGCAGCCGAGAACCACAGGGGAACACTGAAGCTTTCTTT. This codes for CASSREPQGNTEAFF.

The CDR3 here is CASSQDSSNYGYTF. The CDR3 DNA reads as TGTGCCAGCAGCCAAGACAGCTCTAACTATGGCTACACCTTC. The J gene is TRBJ1-2, the V gene TRBV3-1; D remains ambiguous. Germline V gene data show CDR1 as LGHDT and CDR2 as YNNKEL (reference sequence). CDR3 size: 14 residues. Trimming shortened V by 0 bases and J by 0 bases, and 5 bases separated the two germline ends.

This CDR3 reads CSVQGIVDEKLFF. For the CDR3, the DNA is TGCAGTGTACAGGGAATTGTTGATGAAAAACTGTTTTTT. The chain is built from TRBV20-1 and TRBJ1-4; perhaps TRBD1 as D (6 bases). The CDR3 extends over 13 amino acids. Trimming left V 7 bases short and J 6 bases short, with 15 bases between. Germline V gene data show CDR1 as DFQATT and CDR2 as SNEGSKA (reference sequence).

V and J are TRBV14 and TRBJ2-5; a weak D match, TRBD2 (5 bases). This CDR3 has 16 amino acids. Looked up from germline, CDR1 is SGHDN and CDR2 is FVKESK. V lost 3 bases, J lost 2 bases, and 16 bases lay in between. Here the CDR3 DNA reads TGTGCCAGCAGCCAGTCCCTCCGGCGGAGGCAAGAGACCCAGTACTTC. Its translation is CASSQSLRRRQETQYF.

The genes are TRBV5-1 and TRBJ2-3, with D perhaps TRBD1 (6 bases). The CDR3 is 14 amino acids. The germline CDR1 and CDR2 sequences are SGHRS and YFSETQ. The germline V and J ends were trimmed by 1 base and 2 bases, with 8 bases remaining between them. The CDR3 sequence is CASSLQGPTDTQYF. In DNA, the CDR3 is TGCGCCAGCAGCTTGCAGGGGCCCACAGATACGCAGTATTTT.

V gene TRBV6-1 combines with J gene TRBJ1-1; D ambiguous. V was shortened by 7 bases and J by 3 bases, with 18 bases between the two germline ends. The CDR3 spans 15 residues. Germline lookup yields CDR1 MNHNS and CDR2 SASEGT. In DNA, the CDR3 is TGTGCCAGCAATCACCGCGTGGGTTGGGACACTGAAGCTTTCTTT. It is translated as CASNHRVGWDTEAFF.

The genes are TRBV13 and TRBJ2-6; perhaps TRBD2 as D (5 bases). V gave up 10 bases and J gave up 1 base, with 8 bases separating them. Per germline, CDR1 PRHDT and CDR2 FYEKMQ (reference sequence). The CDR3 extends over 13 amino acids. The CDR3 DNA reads TGTGCCACCCGGGGTTCTGGGGCCAACGTCCTGACTTTC. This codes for CATRGSGANVLTF.

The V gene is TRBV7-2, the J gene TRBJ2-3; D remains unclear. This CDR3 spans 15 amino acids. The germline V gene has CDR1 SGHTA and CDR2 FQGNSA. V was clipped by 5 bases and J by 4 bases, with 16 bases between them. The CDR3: CASSPTLGFPDTQYF. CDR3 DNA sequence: TGTGCCAGCAGCCCGACACTTGGATTCCCAGATACGCAGTATTTT.

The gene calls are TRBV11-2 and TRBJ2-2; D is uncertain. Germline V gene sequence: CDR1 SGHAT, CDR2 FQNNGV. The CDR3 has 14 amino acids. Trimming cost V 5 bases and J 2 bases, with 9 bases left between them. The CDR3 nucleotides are TGTGCCAGCAGCCCCAGAATAAACACCGGGGAGCTGTTTTTT. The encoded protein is CASSPRINTGELFF. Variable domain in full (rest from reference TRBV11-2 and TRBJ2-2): EAGVAQSPRYKIIEKRQSVAFWCNPISGHATLYWYQQILGQGPKLLIQFQNNGVVDDSQLPKDRFSAERLKGVDSTLKIQPAKLEDSAVYLCASSPRINTGELFFGEGSRLTVL.

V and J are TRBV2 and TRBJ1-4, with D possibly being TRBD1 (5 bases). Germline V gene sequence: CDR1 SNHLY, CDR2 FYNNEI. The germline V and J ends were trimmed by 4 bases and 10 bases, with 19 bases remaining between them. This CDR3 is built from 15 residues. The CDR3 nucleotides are TGTGCCAGCAGTGTGGAGGGAGGGGATTTCGGAAAACTGTTTTTT. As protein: CASSVEGGDFGKLFF.

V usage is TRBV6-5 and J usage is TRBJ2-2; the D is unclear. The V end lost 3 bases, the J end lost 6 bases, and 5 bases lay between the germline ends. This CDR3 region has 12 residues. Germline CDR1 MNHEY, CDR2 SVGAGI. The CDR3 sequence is CASSYGAGELFF. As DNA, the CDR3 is TGTGCCAGCAGTTATGGGGCCGGGGAGCTGTTTTTT.

The CDR3 DNA reads TGCGCCAGCAGCCAAGACCGGGTGTCACCCCTCCACTTT. Amino acids: CASSQDRVSPLHF. The chain joins TRBV4-3 to TRBJ1-6; D unresolved. V dropped 0 bases and J dropped 10 bases, with 7 bases sitting between them. CDR1 is LGHNA and CDR2 is YSLEER in the germline V gene. The CDR3 spans 13 residues.

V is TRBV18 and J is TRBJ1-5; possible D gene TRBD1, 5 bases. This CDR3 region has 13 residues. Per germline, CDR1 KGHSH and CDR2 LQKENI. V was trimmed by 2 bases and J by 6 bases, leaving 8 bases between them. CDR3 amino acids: CASSPMGGQPQHF. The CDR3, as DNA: TGTGCCAGCTCACCAATGGGGGGTCAGCCCCAGCATTTT.

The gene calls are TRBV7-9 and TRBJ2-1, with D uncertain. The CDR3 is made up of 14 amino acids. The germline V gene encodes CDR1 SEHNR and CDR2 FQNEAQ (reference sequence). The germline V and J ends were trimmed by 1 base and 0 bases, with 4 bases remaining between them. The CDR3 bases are TGTGCCAGCAGCTTAGAGGGCTCCTACAATGAGCAGTTCTTC. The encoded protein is CASSLEGSYNEQFF.